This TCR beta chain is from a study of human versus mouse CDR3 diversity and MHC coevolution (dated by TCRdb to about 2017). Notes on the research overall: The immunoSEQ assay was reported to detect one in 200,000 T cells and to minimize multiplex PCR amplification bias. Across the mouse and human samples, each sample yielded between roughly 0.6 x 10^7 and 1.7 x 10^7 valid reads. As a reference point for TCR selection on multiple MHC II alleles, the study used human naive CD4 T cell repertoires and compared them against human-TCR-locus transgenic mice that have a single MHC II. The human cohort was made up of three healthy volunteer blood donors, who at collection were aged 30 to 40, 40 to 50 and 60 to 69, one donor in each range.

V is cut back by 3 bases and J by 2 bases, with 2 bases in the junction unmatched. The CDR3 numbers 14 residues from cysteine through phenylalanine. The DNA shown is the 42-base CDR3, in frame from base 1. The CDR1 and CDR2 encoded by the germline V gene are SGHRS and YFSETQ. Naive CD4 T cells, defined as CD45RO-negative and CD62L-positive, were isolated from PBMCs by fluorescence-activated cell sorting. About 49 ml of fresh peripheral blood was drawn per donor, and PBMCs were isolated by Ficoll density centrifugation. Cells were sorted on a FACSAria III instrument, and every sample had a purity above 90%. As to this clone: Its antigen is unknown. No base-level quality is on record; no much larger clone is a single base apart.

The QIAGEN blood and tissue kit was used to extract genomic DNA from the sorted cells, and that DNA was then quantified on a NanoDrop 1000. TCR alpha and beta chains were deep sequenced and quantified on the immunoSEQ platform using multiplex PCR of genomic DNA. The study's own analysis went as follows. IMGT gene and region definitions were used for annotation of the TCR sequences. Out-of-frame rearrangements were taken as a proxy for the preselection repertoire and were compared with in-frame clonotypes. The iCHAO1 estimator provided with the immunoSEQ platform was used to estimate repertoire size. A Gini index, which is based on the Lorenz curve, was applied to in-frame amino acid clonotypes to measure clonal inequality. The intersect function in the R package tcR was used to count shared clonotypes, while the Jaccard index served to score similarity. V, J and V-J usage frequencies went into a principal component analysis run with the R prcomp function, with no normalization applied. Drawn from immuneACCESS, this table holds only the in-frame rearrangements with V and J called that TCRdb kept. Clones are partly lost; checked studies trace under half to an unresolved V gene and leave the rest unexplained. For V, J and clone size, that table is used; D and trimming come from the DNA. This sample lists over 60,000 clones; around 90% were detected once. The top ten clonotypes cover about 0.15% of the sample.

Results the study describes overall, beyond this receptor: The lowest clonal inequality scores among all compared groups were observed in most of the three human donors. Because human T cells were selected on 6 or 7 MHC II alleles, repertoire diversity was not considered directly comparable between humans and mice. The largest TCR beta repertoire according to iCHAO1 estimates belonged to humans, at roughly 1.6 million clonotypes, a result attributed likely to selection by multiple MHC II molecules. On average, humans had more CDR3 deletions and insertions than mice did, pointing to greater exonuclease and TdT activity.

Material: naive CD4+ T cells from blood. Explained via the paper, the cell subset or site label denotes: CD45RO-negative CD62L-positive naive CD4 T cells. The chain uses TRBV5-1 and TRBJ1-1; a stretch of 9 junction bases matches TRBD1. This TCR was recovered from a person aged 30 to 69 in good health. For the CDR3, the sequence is CASSWTGDNTEAFF. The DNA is TGCGCCAGCAGCTGGACAGGGGACAACACTGAAGCTTTCTTT.